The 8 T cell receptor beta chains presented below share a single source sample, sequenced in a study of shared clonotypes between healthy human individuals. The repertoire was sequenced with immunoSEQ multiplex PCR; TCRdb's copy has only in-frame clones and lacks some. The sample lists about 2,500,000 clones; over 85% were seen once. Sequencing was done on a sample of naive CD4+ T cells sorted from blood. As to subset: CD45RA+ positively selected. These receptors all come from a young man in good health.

CDR3 in amino acids: CASSPAGVFFDGYTF. For the CDR3, the DNA is TGTGCCAGCTCACCAGCAGGGGTGTTTTTCGATGGCTACACCTTC. The chain carries TRBV18 and TRBJ1-2; possibly TRBD1 for D (6 bases). V was clipped by 2 bases and J by 6 bases, with 16 bases between them. The germline V gene has CDR1 KGHSH and CDR2 LQKENI. The CDR3 runs to 15 residues.

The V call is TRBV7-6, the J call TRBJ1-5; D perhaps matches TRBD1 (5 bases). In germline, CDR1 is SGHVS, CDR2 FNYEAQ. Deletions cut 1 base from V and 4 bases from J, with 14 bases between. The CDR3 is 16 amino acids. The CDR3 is CASSLGGRVVNQPQHF. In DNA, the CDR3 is TGTGCCAGCAGCTTAGGGGGCCGGGTAGTGAATCAGCCCCAGCATTTT.

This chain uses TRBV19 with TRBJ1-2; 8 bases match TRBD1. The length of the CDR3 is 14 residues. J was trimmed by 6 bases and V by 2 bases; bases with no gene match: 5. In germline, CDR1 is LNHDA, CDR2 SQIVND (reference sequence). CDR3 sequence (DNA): TGTGCCAGTAGTATAAGACAGGGGTACGATGGCTACACCTTC. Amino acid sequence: CASSIRQGYDGYTF.

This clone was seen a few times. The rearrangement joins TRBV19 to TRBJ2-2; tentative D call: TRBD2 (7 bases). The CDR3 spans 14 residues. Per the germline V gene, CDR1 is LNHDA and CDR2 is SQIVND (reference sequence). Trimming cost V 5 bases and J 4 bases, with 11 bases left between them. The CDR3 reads CASSYREGTGELFF. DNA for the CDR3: TGTGCCAGTAGTTACAGGGAGGGCACCGGGGAGCTGTTTTTT.

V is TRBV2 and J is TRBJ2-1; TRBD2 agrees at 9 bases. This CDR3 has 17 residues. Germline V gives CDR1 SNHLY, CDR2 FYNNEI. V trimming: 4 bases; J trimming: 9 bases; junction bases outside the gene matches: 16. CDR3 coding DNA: TGTGCCAGCAGTGTAATATTAGGAGCGGGGGGCCCCCCTGAGCAGTTCTTC. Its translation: CASSVILGAGGPPEQFF.

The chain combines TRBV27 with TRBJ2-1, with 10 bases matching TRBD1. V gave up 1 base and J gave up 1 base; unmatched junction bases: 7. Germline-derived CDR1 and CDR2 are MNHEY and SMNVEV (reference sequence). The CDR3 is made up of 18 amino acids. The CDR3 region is CASSLLGQGSGSYNEQFF. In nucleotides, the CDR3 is TGTGCCAGCAGTTTATTGGGACAGGGGTCTGGATCCTACAATGAGCAGTTCTTC.

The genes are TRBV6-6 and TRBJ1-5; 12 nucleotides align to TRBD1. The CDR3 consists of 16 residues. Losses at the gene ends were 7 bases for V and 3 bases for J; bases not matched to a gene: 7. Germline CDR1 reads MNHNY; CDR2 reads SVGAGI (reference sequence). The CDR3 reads CASKGQGAVVNQPQHF. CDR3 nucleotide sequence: TGTGCCAGCAAGGGACAGGGGGCGGTAGTCAATCAGCCCCAGCATTTT.

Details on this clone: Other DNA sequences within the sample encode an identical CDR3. In DNA form, the CDR3 reads TGCGCCAGCAGCTTGGGCTCTGAGGGAAACACCATATATTTT. Its translation is CASSLGSEGNTIYF. The chain links TRBV5-1 to TRBJ1-3; no clear D gene. Trimming removed 0 bases at V and 4 bases at J, with 8 bases between. This CDR3 is 14 amino acids long. The germline V gene encodes CDR1 SGHRS and CDR2 YFSETQ.